This entry lists 20 T cell receptor beta chains sequenced from one sample in a study of CD8 T cells in ankylosing spondylitis. Findings of the study overall: Ankylosing spondylitis blood appeared to be characterized by a TCR beta motif of several highly homologous variants.

Antigen specificity for these receptors is unknown. From the 5' RACE reads, TCRdb called clonotypes with MiXCR, one entry per CDR3 protein. The sample comprises around 540,000 distinct CDR3 sequences, approximately 12% of which are singletons, and nearly 7% rests with the top ten. Sequencing input: blood, either unsorted or a sorted T cell fraction (not recorded which). Receptors originate from a male donor with ankylosing spondylitis.

The J gene is TRBJ2-7, the V gene TRBV7-9; tentatively, D is TRBD2 (5 bases). With 0 bases removed from V and 6 bases from J, the gap between germline ends came to 9 bases. This CDR3 region has 13 residues. Germline V gene data show CDR1 as SEHNR and CDR2 as FQNEAQ (reference sequence). The CDR3 region has the DNA TGTGCCAGCAGCTTAGCGGGAGTCGGCGAGCAGTACGTC. The encoded protein is CASSLAGVGEQYV.

This chain connects TRBV19 to TRBJ1-1; no clear D gene. The CDR3 consists of 13 residues. V was cut by 6 bases and J by 1 base, with 9 bases left in between. Germline CDR1 is LNHDA and CDR2 is SQIVND (reference sequence). CDR3 protein: CASSRKKNTEAFF. CDR3 sequence (DNA): TGTGCCAGTAGCAGAAAAAAGAACACTGAAGCTTTCTTT.

This clonotype has more than one count but fewer than ten. The V call is TRBV14, the J call TRBJ1-1, with 8 nucleotides matching TRBD1. V shed 5 bases and J 5 bases; nucleotides not matched to a gene: 4. There are 13 residues in the CDR3. Germline CDR1 SGHDN, CDR2 FVKESK. The CDR3 is CASSIQGGTEAFF. For the CDR3, the DNA is TGTGCCAGCAGCATACAGGGGGGGACTGAAGCTTTCTTT. The full variable domain, its missing parts supplied by reference TRBV14 and TRBJ1-1, is EAGVTQFPSHSVIEKGQTVTLRCDPISGHDNLYWYRRVMGKEIKFLLHFVKESKQDESGMPNNRFLAERTGGTYSTLKVQPAELEDSGVYFCASSIQGGTEAFFGQGTRLTVV.

The V call is TRBV10-1, the J call TRBJ2-1; 10 bases map to TRBD2. The germline V gene has CDR1 WNHNN and CDR2 SYGVQD (reference sequence). There are 11 residues in the CDR3. Unmatched junction bases numbered 2, after V lost 5 bases and J lost 13 bases. CDR3 in amino acids: CASSTSGIQFF. The DNA of the CDR3 is TGCGCCAGCAGTACTAGCGGGATACAGTTCTTC.

This clonotype occurred a few times. The chain is built from TRBV28 and TRBJ1-1; weak D call: TRBD1 (6 bases). In germline, CDR1 is MDHEN, CDR2 SYDVKM. CDR3 length: 14 residues. V was clipped by 7 bases and J by 5 bases, with 17 bases between them. CDR3 DNA sequence: TGTGCCAGCACCAACCCAGGGGCTGGGACTGAAGCTTTCTTT. This gives the protein CASTNPGAGTEAFF. Looking up the rest from reference TRBV28 and TRBJ1-1 gives the full variable domain: DVKVTQSSRYLVKRTGEKVFLECVQDMDHENMFWYRQDPGLGLRLIYFSYDVKMKEKGDIPEGYSVSREKKERFSLILESASTNQTSMYLCASTNPGAGTEAFFGQGTRLTVV.

This clonotype was recorded at least ten times. This chain joins TRBV10-3 and TRBJ2-3; 7 bases match TRBD1. The junction had 5 bases not matched to a gene; V was cut back by 5 bases and J by 0 bases. This CDR3 has 15 amino acids. The germline V gene encodes CDR1 ENHRY and CDR2 SYGVKD. Written as DNA, the CDR3 is TGTGCCATCAGTTATGACAGGGATAGCACAGATACGCAGTATTTT. This sequence encodes CAISYDRDSTDTQYF.

The V call is TRBV2, the J call TRBJ2-5; 12 nucleotides align to TRBD2. This CDR3 spans 15 amino acids. The V segment lost 4 bases and the J segment 1 base; nucleotides outside the gene matches: 1. CDR1 and CDR2 (germline): SNHLY, FYNNEI. The DNA of the CDR3 is TGTGCCAGCAGTGGACTAGCGGGAGCCCAAGAGACCCAGTACTTC. The encoded protein is CASSGLAGAQETQYF.

In this sample, this clonotype turned up many times. This chain links TRBV24-1 with TRBJ2-5; perhaps TRBD1 as D (5 bases). Deletions cut 3 bases from V and 3 bases from J, with 16 bases between. Per the germline V gene, CDR1 is KGHDR and CDR2 is SFDVKD. The CDR3 consists of 16 residues. The CDR3 region is CATSDPRLLGEETQYF. CDR3 DNA sequence: TGTGCCACCAGTGATCCCCGCCTCCTAGGGGAAGAGACCCAGTACTTC.

This clonotype was counted ten times or more. This rearrangement joins TRBV7-2 to TRBJ2-7; no clear D gene. The CDR3 covers 14 residues. Germline V gene lookup returns CDR1 SGHTA and CDR2 FQGNSA. V dropped 1 base and J dropped 3 bases, with 10 bases sitting between them. The CDR3 here is CASSLGAVSYEQYF. Here the CDR3 DNA reads TGTGCCAGCAGCTTAGGGGCGGTCAGCTACGAGCAGTACTTC.

Only a few counts were recorded for this clonotype. This chain links TRBV2 with TRBJ2-1; a possible D gene is TRBD1 (6 bases). The CDR3 loop spans 15 amino acids. V shed 5 bases and J shed 2 bases, with 13 bases lying between them. The germline CDR1 and CDR2 sequences are SNHLY and FYNNEI. The CDR3 nucleotides read TGTGCCAGCAGTCTACAGGGTATCGCCTACAATGAGCAGTTCTTC. Its translation is CASSLQGIAYNEQFF.

The chain employs TRBV29-1 and TRBJ2-1; TRBD2 matches at 9 bases. Germline CDR1 is SQVTM and CDR2 is ANQGSEA. CDR3 size: 18 residues. The junction had 18 bases not matched to a gene; V was cut back by 7 bases and J by 2 bases. CDR3 region: CSAEAPPWREGPYNEQFF. The CDR3 DNA is TGCAGCGCCGAAGCCCCCCCATGGCGGGAGGGCCCCTACAATGAGCAGTTCTTC.

In this sample, this clonotype turned up many times. The CDR3 region has the DNA TGTGCCAGCAGCCAACGAGGGAGCTCCTACGAGCAGTACTTC. Translating gives CASSQRGSSYEQYF. This chain joins TRBV6-1 and TRBJ2-7; D possibly corresponds to TRBD2 (5 bases). This CDR3 has 14 residues. The germline V and J ends were trimmed by 6 bases and 0 bases, with 12 bases remaining between them. Per the germline V gene, CDR1 is MNHNS and CDR2 is SASEGT.

This clonotype was seen a few times. The chain uses TRBV5-5 and TRBJ1-2; TRBD1 matches at 12 bases. Germline values: CDR1 SGHKS, CDR2 YYEKEE (reference sequence). This CDR3 region has 17 residues. J gave up 2 bases and V 2 bases, and 7 bases lay outside the gene matches. The CDR3 nucleotides are TGTGCCAGCAGCTTCCTAGGGACAGGGGGCGTCAACTATGGCTACACCTTC. This gives the protein CASSFLGTGGVNYGYTF.

The chain links TRBV3-1 to TRBJ1-2, with D uncertain. The germline CDR1 and CDR2 sequences are LGHDT and YNNKEL (reference sequence). The CDR3 is 17 amino acids. V dropped 0 bases and J dropped 4 bases, with 18 bases sitting between them. The CDR3 DNA follows: TGTGCCAGCAGCCAAGATTATGGGGTGAGCAGGATCTATGGCTACACCTTC. This gives the protein CASSQDYGVSRIYGYTF.

In its sample, this clonotype was seen many times. The gene calls are TRBV25-1 and TRBJ2-3, with D tentatively TRBD1 (5 bases). V was pared by 4 bases and J by 6 bases, with 14 bases between. Germline CDR1 and CDR2: MGHDK and SYGVNS. The CDR3 contains 14 residues. The CDR3 coding sequence is TGTGCCAGCAGTGCCCGAATCAGGGCGGATACGCAGTATTTT. The encoded protein is CASSARIRADTQYF. Full variable domain (remainder filled in from reference TRBV25-1 and TRBJ2-3): EADIYQTPRYLVIGTGKKITLECSQTMGHDKMYWYQQDPGMELHLIHYSYGVNSTEKGDLSSESTVSRIRTEHFPLTLESARPSHTSQYLCASSARIRADTQYFGPGTRLTVL.

The rearrangement joins TRBV5-1 to TRBJ2-5; a possible D gene is TRBD2 (6 bases). The CDR3 spans 17 residues. With 0 bases removed from V and 5 bases from J, the gap between germline ends came to 20 bases. Germline V lookup: CDR1 SGHRS, CDR2 YFSETQ. CDR3 in DNA: TGCGCCAGCAGCTTGGCCTTGGGGCTTACGGGGGAGGAGACCCAGTACTTC. Translated, it gives CASSLALGLTGEETQYF.

This clonotype was counted a few times. The chain employs TRBV7-9 and TRBJ2-7, with D tentatively TRBD1 (6 bases). CDR3 length equals 13 residues. Germline assignment: CDR1 SEHNR and CDR2 FQNEAQ (reference sequence). Trimming took 5 bases from V and 5 from J, leaving 13 bases between them. As DNA, the CDR3 is TGTGCCAGCAGCCCGAGGGGGAAGCACGAGCAGTACGTC. Its protein product is CASSPRGKHEQYV.

In its sample, this clonotype was seen many times. The V gene is TRBV2, the J gene TRBJ1-6; D not certain. V was clipped by 6 bases and J by 7 bases, with 7 bases between them. Germline V CDR1 and CDR2: SNHLY, FYNNEI. The CDR3 has 12 residues. The CDR3 loop is CASSDTNSPLHF. As DNA, the CDR3 is TGTGCCAGCAGCGATACAAATTCACCCCTCCACTTT.

The sample holds many counts of this clonotype. The chain has TRBV10-3 and TRBJ2-1; TRBD2 matches at 9 bases. J lost 5 bases, V lost 0 bases, and 8 bases had no gene match. CDR3 length: 17 residues. Germline loops: CDR1 ENHRY, CDR2 SYGVKD. The CDR3 region is CAISESRASGDHNEQFF. In DNA, the CDR3 is TGTGCCATCAGTGAGTCAAGGGCTAGCGGGGACCACAATGAGCAGTTCTTC.

This clonotype appeared a few times. The V gene is TRBV5-1, the J gene TRBJ1-6, with unresolved D. V lost 0 bases and J lost 10, with 14 bases in between. Germline lookup yields CDR1 SGHRS and CDR2 YFSETQ. The CDR3 loop spans 15 amino acids. The CDR3 sequence: CASSLEAVWGSPLHF. In DNA form, the CDR3 reads TGCGCCAGCAGCTTGGAGGCAGTCTGGGGATCACCCCTCCACTTT. Drawing the rest from reference TRBV5-1 and TRBJ1-6, the complete variable domain is KAGVTQTPRYLIKTRGQQVTLSCSPISGHRSVSWYQQTPGQGLQFLFEYFSETQRNKGNFPGRFSGRQFSNSRSEMNVSTLELGDSALYLCASSLEAVWGSPLHFGNGTRLTVT.